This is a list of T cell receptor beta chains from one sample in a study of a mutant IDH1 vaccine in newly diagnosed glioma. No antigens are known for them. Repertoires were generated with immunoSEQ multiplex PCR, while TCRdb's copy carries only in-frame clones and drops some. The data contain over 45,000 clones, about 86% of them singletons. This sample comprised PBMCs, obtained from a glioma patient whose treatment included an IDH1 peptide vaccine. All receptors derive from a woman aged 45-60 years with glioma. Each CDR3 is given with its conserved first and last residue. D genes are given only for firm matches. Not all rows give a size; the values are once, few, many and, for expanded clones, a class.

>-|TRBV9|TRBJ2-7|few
CASSVAGDTGYEQYF
TGTGCCAGCAGCGTAGCTGGGGACACCGGCTACGAGCAGTACTTC
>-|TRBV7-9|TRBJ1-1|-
CASTLIGSTEAFF
TGTGCCAGCACCTTAATTGGGAGTACTGAAGCTTTCTTT
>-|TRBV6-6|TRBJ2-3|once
CASRSRDSTDTQYF
TGTGCCAGCAGGAGCAGGGATTCGACAGATACGCAGTATTTT
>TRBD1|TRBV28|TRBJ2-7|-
CASSLGPGTGGYYEQYF
TGTGCCAGCAGTTTAGGTCCCGGGACAGGGGGCTACTACGAGCAGTACTTC
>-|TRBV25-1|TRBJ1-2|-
CASTGFGGEDGYTF
TGTGCCAGCACTGGATTCGGGGGCGAGGATGGCTACACCTTC
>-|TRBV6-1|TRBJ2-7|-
CASKDGKSYEQYF
TGTGCCAGTAAGGACGGGAAATCCTACGAGCAGTACTTC
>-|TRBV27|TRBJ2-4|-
CASSWSLGAKNIQYF
TGTGCCAGCAGTTGGAGCCTCGGAGCCAAAAACATTCAGTACTTC
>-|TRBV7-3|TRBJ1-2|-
CASSLVEVGGYTF
TGTGCCAGCAGCTTAGTTGAAGTGGGTGGGTACACCTTC
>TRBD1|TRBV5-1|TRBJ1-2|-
CASGDRGFYGYTF
TGCGCCAGCGGGGACAGGGGGTTCTATGGCTACACCTTC
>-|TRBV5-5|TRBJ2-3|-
CASSFGGADTQYF
TGTGCCAGCAGCTTCGGTGGGGCAGATACGCAGTATTTT
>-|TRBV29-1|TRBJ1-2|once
CSVEDGAAYGYTF
TGCAGCGTTGAAGATGGGGCGGCCTATGGCTACACCTTC
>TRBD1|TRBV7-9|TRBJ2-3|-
CASSLRQGGADTQYF
TGTGCCAGCAGCTTAAGACAGGGGGGAGCAGATACGCAGTATTTT
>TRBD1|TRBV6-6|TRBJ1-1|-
CASSYSGRDSEAFF
TGTGCCAGCAGTTACTCCGGCCGGGACAGTGAAGCTTTCTTT
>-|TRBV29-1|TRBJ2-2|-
CSVGGGQKRGTGELFF
TGCAGCGTTGGGGGTGGACAGAAGCGGGGAACCGGGGAGCTGTTTTTT
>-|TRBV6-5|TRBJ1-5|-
CASSSTRVGNQPQHF
TGTGCCAGCAGTTCAACCAGGGTAGGCAATCAGCCCCAGCATTTT
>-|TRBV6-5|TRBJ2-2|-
CASSSGGGGSSGELFF
TGTGCCAGCAGTTCCGGGGGAGGGGGCAGCTCCGGGGAGCTGTTTTTT
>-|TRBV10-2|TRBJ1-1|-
CASTPARADTEAFF
TGCGCCAGCACGCCCGCCAGGGCTGACACTGAAGCTTTCTTT
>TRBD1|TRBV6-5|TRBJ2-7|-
CASSRPGGYEQYF
TGTGCCAGCAGTCGGCCAGGGGGTTACGAGCAGTACTTC
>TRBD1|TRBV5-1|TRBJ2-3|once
CASSVGTGLTDTQYF
TGCGCCAGCAGCGTCGGGACAGGGCTAACAGATACGCAGTATTTT
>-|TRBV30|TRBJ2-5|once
CAWSAGRQETQYF
TGTGCCTGGAGTGCGGGACGGCAAGAGACCCAGTACTTC
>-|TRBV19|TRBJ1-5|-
CASGPTGYRNQPQHF
TGTGCCAGTGGCCCAACAGGGTATCGCAATCAGCCCCAGCATTTT
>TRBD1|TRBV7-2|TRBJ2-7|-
CASSLAPGTVYEQYF
TGTGCCAGCAGCTTAGCACCCGGGACAGTTTACGAGCAGTACTTC
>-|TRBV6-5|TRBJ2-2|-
CASSYRSSNTGELFF
TGTGCCAGCAGTTACAGGTCTTCGAACACCGGGGAGCTGTTTTTT
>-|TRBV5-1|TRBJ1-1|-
CASSLAAAAEAFF
TGCGCCAGCAGCTTGGCTGCGGCAGCTGAAGCTTTCTTT
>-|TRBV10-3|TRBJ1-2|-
CAIPRQENYGYTF
TGTGCCATCCCGAGGCAGGAAAACTATGGCTACACCTTC
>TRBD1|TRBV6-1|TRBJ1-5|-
CASSGQGVSNQPQHF
TGTGCCAGCAGTGGACAGGGAGTGAGCAATCAGCCCCAGCATTTT
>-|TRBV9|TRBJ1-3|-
CASSVGWGVNGNTIYF
TGTGCCAGCAGCGTCGGCTGGGGGGTAAATGGAAACACCATATATTTT
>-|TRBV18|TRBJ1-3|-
CASSLRVHSGNTIYF
TGTGCCAGCTCACTCAGGGTGCACTCTGGAAACACCATATATTTT
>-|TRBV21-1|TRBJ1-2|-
CASSKGGTGYTF
TGTGCCAGCAGCAAAGGGGGCACAGGCTACACCTTC
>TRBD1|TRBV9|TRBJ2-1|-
CASSAVRDSYNEQFF
TGTGCCAGCAGCGCCGTCCGGGACAGCTACAATGAGCAGTTCTTC
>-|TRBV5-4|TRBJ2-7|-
CASSPSRSGPYEQYF
TGTGCCAGCAGCCCAAGTCGTTCGGGCCCCTACGAGCAGTACTTC
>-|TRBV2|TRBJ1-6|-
CASRLTLQFSSYNSPLHF
TGTGCCAGCCGTCTCACCTTACAGTTCAGCTCCTATAATTCACCCCTCCACTTT
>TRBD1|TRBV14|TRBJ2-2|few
CASSPRGQTNTGELFF
TGTGCCAGCAGCCCTCGGGGACAGACGAACACCGGGGAGCTGTTTTTT
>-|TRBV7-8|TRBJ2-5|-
CASKREETQYF
TGTGCCAGCAAAAGGGAGGAGACCCAGTACTTC
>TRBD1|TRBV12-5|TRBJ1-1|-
CASGLPTGSNTEAFF
TGTGCTAGTGGTTTGCCGACAGGGTCGAACACTGAAGCTTTCTTT
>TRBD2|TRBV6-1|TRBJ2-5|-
CASSEAFSGGQETQYF
TGTGCCAGCAGTGAAGCTTTTAGCGGGGGGCAAGAGACCCAGTACTTC
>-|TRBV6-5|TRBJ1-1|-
CATTPHSKNTEAFF
TGTGCCACCACGCCCCACTCAAAGAACACTGAAGCTTTCTTT